This T cell receptor beta chain was found in a study of T cell responses to AZD1222 COVID-19 vaccine. Germline CDR1 SGHNT, CDR2 YYREEE (reference sequence). The V and J ends lost 2 bases and 4 bases respectively, with 11 bases between them. This CDR3 region has 14 residues. A word on this clone: Its specificity is not known.

TCRdb's table, derived via immunoSEQ multiplex PCR, lists solely in-frame clones and lacks some. The table records 100,000 or so clones, roughly 90% of them present only once. Whole-study findings and limits: With dominance at 160-218 and 743-854, vaccine-associated CD4 TCRs spanned spike. Close to half of spike-specific TCRs reportedly recognize unmutated variant regions. In a largely white British group with more females than males, clonal diversity was possibly underestimated. Spike-specific TCR breadth rose after two AZD1222 doses, and depth rose as well.

The clonotype originates from an adult in good health. This material consisted of peripheral blood, taken on day 0 of AZD1222 vaccination. J is TRBJ2-3 and V is TRBV5-4; TRBD2 might be the D (6 bases). Here the CDR3 DNA reads TGTGCCAGCAGCTTTGGAGGGAGACCAGATACGCAGTATTTT. Protein sequence: CASSFGGRPDTQYF.